This paragraph reports one T cell receptor beta chain. Its antigen is not known. CDR1 is LGHNA and CDR2 is YSLEER in the germline V gene. Trimming took 0 bases from V and 5 from J, leaving 13 bases between them. CDR3 length: 15 amino acids. Amplification of TCR alpha and beta CDR3 regions from RNA used iRepertoire nested multiplex PCR. MiXCR was run by TCRdb on the multiplex PCR reads, yielding one entry per CDR3 protein. Of roughly 350,000 distinct CDR3 sequences listed, 41% were seen once; the top ten hold 12%. The source of the sample is a study of glioma-infiltrating T cells. Study-wide context: Low-grade gliomas were grade II; glioblastomas were grade IV at initial diagnosis. Target coverage was about 4.5- to 11-fold for roughly one million blood T cells. The study's findings and limits: Gliomas, especially low-grade, showed above-expected tissue-blood divergence; non-neoplastic patients showed below. Patients with low tissue-blood divergence carried a signature set of shared blood CDR3 motifs.

The sequenced material came from glioma tissue, nonneoplastic brain tissue, or PBMCs (not recorded which). The origin of this receptor is a human donor with low-grade glioma or glioblastoma, undergoing nonglioma brain surgery, or in good health (not recorded which). The chain carries TRBV4-3 and TRBJ1-2; D call uncertain. CDR3 sequence reads: CASSQELGNQYGYTF. CDR3 nucleotide sequence: TGCGCCAGCAGCCAAGAACTGGGGAACCAATATGGCTACACCTTC.